This T cell receptor beta chain was observed in a study of early stage breast cancer tumors. Findings and caveats of the study: Tumor and normal breast were distinguished via blood comparison in most of the 16 patients.

Produced via immunoSEQ multiplex PCR; TCRdb's table is partial and in-frame only. This sample has tens of thousands of clones; approximately 78% occur once, and the top ten carry roughly 3.4%. A note on this clone: No antigen is known for it.

This CDR3 is 15 amino acids long. V lost 5 bases, J lost 5 bases, and 6 bases stayed unmatched. CDR1 KGHSH and CDR2 LQKENI come from the germline V gene. The sample comprised blood. The chain joins TRBV18 to TRBJ2-1, with 10 bases lining up with TRBD1. The source is a person in their 40s with breast cancer. The CDR3 is CASSMGQGNDNEQFF. In nucleotides, the CDR3 is TGTGCCAGCTCAATGGGACAGGGGAACGACAATGAGCAGTTCTTC.